This TCR beta chain was captured in a study of brain T cells in children with intractable seizures. Germline V gives CDR1 SNHLY, CDR2 FYNNEI. V lost 2 bases to trimming and J lost 9 bases, with 11 bases between them. This CDR3 has 13 residues. The sequenced cases were selected for having the highest brain T cell transcript signatures. Measured with immunoSEQ multiplex PCR; TCRdb has only the in-frame clones, and not every one. The sample carries some 41,000 clones, 90% recorded once. The chain combines TRBV2 with TRBJ2-1; D may be TRBD2 (6 bases). Material: peripheral blood, obtained at surgery. The clonotype originates from a girl aged 2-10 years with tuberous sclerosis and intractable seizures. CDR3 bases: TGTGCCAGCAGTGAATGGGGAGGAGGTGAGCAGTTCTTC. Translation: CASSEWGGGEQFF.